This T cell receptor (beta chain) appears in the sequencing data of a study of cytomegalovirus exposure and HLA in healthy donors. The study's findings and limits: Accounts indicate the classifier identified cytomegalovirus status with strong specificity and sensitivity.

For this clone: Its specificity is unknown.

Whereas donors were nominally healthy upon sampling, unrecorded immune exposures were probable. Vbeta (60) and Jbeta (13) primers were used in the PCR. The data were produced by immunoSEQ multiplex PCR, yet TCRdb's version contains in-frame clones alone and is incomplete. The sample gives fewer than 200,000 clones, approximately 80% of which show up once; approximately 0.55% is in the top ten. Material: PBMCs. This clonotype was obtained from a woman aged 50 to 60 in good health and CMV-seronegative.

In DNA form, the CDR3 reads TGTGCCAGCAGTTGGTCCGCAGGGAGGGGAACTGAAGCTTTCTTT. Translated, it gives CASSWSAGRGTEAFF. This sequence joins TRBV6-5 and TRBJ1-1; TRBD1 might be the D (5 bases). The V end lost 4 bases, the J end lost 5 bases, and 17 bases lay between the germline ends. Looked up from germline, CDR1 is MNHEY and CDR2 is SVGAGI. This CDR3 is built from 15 residues.